Each of the 17 T cell receptor beta chains below was sequenced from the same sample in a study of glioma-infiltrating T cells. TCR alpha and beta CDR3 regions were amplified from RNA using iRepertoire nested multiplex PCR. TCRdb reprocessed the multiplex PCR reads via MiXCR and lists one record per CDR3 protein. The sample carries roughly 100,000 distinct CDR3 sequences, roughly 30% recorded once. Sequenced input: glioma tissue, nonneoplastic brain tissue, or PBMCs (not recorded which). These receptors all come from a human donor with low-grade glioma or glioblastoma, undergoing nonglioma brain surgery, or in good health (not recorded which).

Concerning this clonotype: This could be a read error, since a much larger clone is one nucleotide away. The CDR3 loop is CASSLRGYHQFF. Written as DNA, the CDR3 is TGTGCCAGCAGTTTACGCGGATACCATCAGTTCTTC. V is TRBV27 and J is TRBJ2-1; D is unclear. From germline, CDR1 is MNHEY and CDR2 SMNVEV (reference sequence). V gave up 2 bases and J gave up 13 bases, with 12 bases separating them. The CDR3 spans 12 residues.

The chain carries TRBV7-9 and TRBJ2-7; 9 positions match TRBD2. The CDR3 extends over 15 amino acids. Germline V gives CDR1 SEHNR, CDR2 FQNEAQ (reference sequence). V lost 5 bases, J lost 5 bases, and 10 bases stayed unmatched. The CDR3 DNA is TGTGCCAGCAGCAGAAGTAGCGGGGGCGGTGACGAGCAGTACTTC. Translation: CASSRSSGGGDEQYF.

In this sample, this clonotype turned up many times. The gene calls are TRBV20-1 and TRBJ1-1; no firm D call. Germline CDR1 and CDR2: DFQATT and SNEGSKA (reference sequence). V lost 3 bases, J lost 1 base, and 12 bases lay in between. This CDR3 has 14 residues. The CDR3: CSARRAGPNTEAFF. As DNA, the CDR3 is TGCAGTGCTAGGAGGGCAGGCCCGAACACTGAAGCTTTCTTT.

This clonotype showed up many times. The rearrangement links TRBV6-1 to TRBJ2-7, with D uncertain. Germline values: CDR1 MNHNS, CDR2 SASEGT. This CDR3 has 14 amino acids. The V end was cut by 1 base, the J end by 2 bases, with 9 bases between. The chain's CDR3 is CASSEGGATYEQYF. As DNA, the CDR3 is TGTGCCAGCAGTGAAGGCGGAGCGACCTACGAGCAGTACTTC.

Comment on this clonotype: A clone one base away is much larger, so this may be a read error. The chain carries TRBV20-1 and TRBJ2-7; possible D gene TRBD1, 5 bases. CDR1 DFQATT and CDR2 SNEGSKA come from the germline V gene (reference sequence). Between the trimmed V and J ends, which lost 6 bases and 1 base, there was a span of 19 bases. CDR3 length: 15 amino acids. The CDR3 loop is CSAPRGKGLSYEQYF. The CDR3 bases are TGCAGTGCCCCAAGGGGAAAGGGGCTTTCCTACGAGCAGTACTTC.

Concerning this clonotype itself: The junction departs from the called germline gene at one end, perhaps through a read error. This chain uses TRBV28 with TRBJ1-1; D is uncertain. CDR3 size: 13 residues. Germline lookup yields CDR1 MDHEN and CDR2 SYDVKM. The CDR3 DNA reads as TGTGCCATCAGTGAGTCAATCAGTCTTGAAGCTTTCTTT. Translated: CAISESISLEAFF.

This clonotype was seen ten or more times. V and J are TRBV7-2 and TRBJ2-7, with 9 positions matching TRBD2. The CDR3 is 17 amino acids. CDR1 and CDR2 from the germline V gene are SGHTA and FQGNSA. V was pared by 1 base and J by 2 bases, with 9 bases of the junction left unmatched. The CDR3: CASSLVVGLATTYEQYF. DNA of the CDR3: TGTGCCAGCAGCTTAGTGGTAGGACTAGCGACGACCTACGAGCAGTACTTC.

To note about this clonotype: A read error is possible here, since a much larger clone lies one base away. V gene TRBV4-1 combines with J gene TRBJ2-1; 8 bases line up with TRBD2. There are 15 residues in the CDR3. V was clipped by 0 bases and J by 3 bases; unmatched bases: 1. Germline CDR1 MGHRA, CDR2 YSYEKL. CDR3 loop: CASSQDGGDYNEQFF. The CDR3 coding sequence is TGCGCCAGCAGCCAAGACGGGGGGGACTACAATGAGCAGTTCTTC.

The table lists this clonotype with many counts. The V gene is TRBV20-1, the J gene TRBJ1-1; 7 nucleotides agree with TRBD1. CDR1 is DFQATT, CDR2 SNEGSKA, per germline (reference sequence). There are 16 residues in the CDR3. After removal of 4 bases from V and 0 bases from J, the junction contained 11 bases not matched to a gene. The CDR3 protein is CSATQGGIGLNTEAFF. The CDR3 DNA sequence: TGCAGTGCTACCCAGGGGGGTATAGGACTGAACACTGAAGCTTTCTTT.

This clonotype was seen ten or more times. This chain joins TRBV20-1 and TRBJ1-1; possible D gene TRBD1, 5 bases. Germline CDR1 is DFQATT and CDR2 is SNEGSKA (reference sequence). V was cut by 2 bases and J by 3 bases, with 10 bases left in between. The CDR3 sequence is 13 residues long. The CDR3, as DNA: TGCAGTGCTAGAATTGGAGGGGACACTGAAGCTTTCTTT. Amino acid sequence: CSARIGGDTEAFF.

Comments on this clonotype: No conserved phenylalanine or tryptophan ends this CDR3, so it is likely a read error. The CDR3 DNA follows: TGTGCCAGCAGCGCCTACAGTAGCTCCTACAATGAGCAGTTCTCC. As protein: CASSAYSSSYNEQFS. The J gene is TRBJ2-1, the V gene TRBV11-1; no firm D call. CDR1 SGHAT and CDR2 FQDESV come from the germline V gene (reference sequence). The V end lost 5 bases, the J end lost 0 bases, and 11 bases lay between the germline ends. The CDR3 covers 15 residues.

There are many counts of this clonotype. The chain has TRBV25-1 and TRBJ1-2, with D uncertain. This CDR3 has 18 residues. The V and J ends lost 5 bases and 4 bases respectively, with 26 bases between them. Germline V gene sequence: CDR1 MGHDK, CDR2 SYGVNS. This chain's CDR3 is CASSNIQGGGLLTYGYTF. For the CDR3, the DNA is TGTGCCAGCAGTAATATTCAAGGTGGAGGACTATTAACCTATGGCTACACCTTC.

The sample holds a few counts of this clonotype. This sequence joins TRBV5-6 and TRBJ1-1; D gene ambiguous. Between the trimmed V and J ends, which lost 3 bases and 2 bases, there was a span of 14 bases. The CDR3 is 15 amino acids. CDR1 is SGHDT, CDR2 YYEEEE, per germline. CDR3 nucleotides: TGTGCCAGCAGCTACTTCTCGAGAGCTAACACTGAAGCTTTCTTT. Its translation is CASSYFSRANTEAFF.

The rearrangement joins TRBV19 to TRBJ2-1, with 9 bases aligning to TRBD1. CDR1 LNHDA and CDR2 SQIVND come from the germline V gene (reference sequence). The CDR3 totals 16 residues. The V segment lost 2 bases and the J segment 4 bases; nucleotides outside the gene matches: 6. The CDR3 protein is CASSITGTGTYNEQFF. CDR3 in DNA: TGTGCCAGTAGTATAACTGGGACAGGGACGTACAATGAGCAGTTCTTC.

This clonotype came up a few times. The chain recombines TRBV20-1 with TRBJ2-5; TRBD1 agrees at 7 bases. From germline, CDR1 is DFQATT and CDR2 SNEGSKA (reference sequence). This CDR3 is built from 12 residues. For the CDR3, the DNA is TGCAGCGCCCGGCCACAGGGGGAGACCCAGTACTTC. As protein: CSARPQGETQYF.

The chain uses TRBV7-2 and TRBJ1-5, with unresolved D. V lost 5 bases and J 2 bases, leaving 10 bases between the germline ends. The CDR3 spans 14 residues. Per germline, CDR1 SGHTA and CDR2 FQGNSA. This CDR3 reads CASSRGFGNQPQHF. Here the CDR3 DNA reads TGTGCCAGCAGCCGAGGGTTCGGCAATCAGCCCCAGCATTTT.

This clonotype has more than one count but fewer than ten. This sequence joins TRBV19 and TRBJ1-1, with D possibly being TRBD1 (6 bases). V shed 9 bases and J shed 2 bases, with 13 bases lying between them. CDR1 is LNHDA and CDR2 is SQIVND in the germline V gene (reference sequence). This CDR3 has 13 residues. CDR3 amino acids: CASRTVPNTEAFF. Written as DNA, the CDR3 is TGTGCCAGCCGGACAGTCCCCAACACTGAAGCTTTCTTT.